This is a list of T cell receptor beta chains from one sample in a study of OX40 agonist ivuxolimab in advanced cancers. Profiling relied on immunoSEQ multiplex PCR, and the TCRdb table lists in-frame clones only, not all of them. The table lists tens of thousands of clones, roughly nine tenths of them singletons. Here the sequenced sample was CD4+ or CD8+ T cells sorted from blood, taken in a trial of the OX40 agonist ivuxolimab. These receptors were collected from an adult with an advanced solid tumor such as melanoma, head and neck, liver or kidney cancer. CDR3s leave out the opening cysteine and the closing phenylalanine or tryptophan. Fields, in order: CDR3 protein, V gene, clone size, J gene, D gene. A D gene is named only where the DNA matches it firmly. Rows give clone size only sometimes, using once, few, many, or a class for an expanded clone.

cdr3_aa: ASSSNNEQF
v_call: TRBV5-6
clone_size: NA
j_call: TRBJ2-1
d_call: NA

cdr3_aa: ASSYWASIVETQY
v_call: TRBV6-5
clone_size: NA
j_call: TRBJ2-5
d_call: NA

cdr3_aa: ASSLWLAGNQETQY
v_call: TRBV5-4
clone_size: NA
j_call: TRBJ2-5
d_call: TRBD2

cdr3_aa: ASSITDTQY
v_call: TRBV19
clone_size: NA
j_call: TRBJ2-3
d_call: NA

cdr3_aa: ASSGTGGYYEQY
v_call: TRBV18
clone_size: NA
j_call: TRBJ2-7
d_call: TRBD1

cdr3_aa: ASSLALRDTEAF
v_call: TRBV7-2
clone_size: NA
j_call: TRBJ1-1
d_call: NA

cdr3_aa: ASSSGLSTGELF
v_call: TRBV5-4
clone_size: NA
j_call: TRBJ2-2
d_call: NA

cdr3_aa: ASSEFGVGRNLQDEQF
v_call: TRBV10-1
clone_size: NA
j_call: TRBJ2-1
d_call: TRBD2

cdr3_aa: ASSQDPSGEQY
v_call: TRBV4-1
clone_size: NA
j_call: TRBJ2-7
d_call: NA

cdr3_aa: ASSAAGTGGTDTQY
v_call: TRBV5-1
clone_size: NA
j_call: TRBJ2-3
d_call: TRBD1

cdr3_aa: AWSGQGSNQPQH
v_call: TRBV30
clone_size: NA
j_call: TRBJ1-5
d_call: TRBD1

cdr3_aa: ASRVTEDSPLH
v_call: TRBV5-1
clone_size: once
j_call: TRBJ1-6
d_call: NA

cdr3_aa: ASRGGSSDNSPLH
v_call: TRBV5-1
clone_size: NA
j_call: TRBJ1-6
d_call: NA

cdr3_aa: ASSESLAGGWTGELF
v_call: TRBV6-1
clone_size: NA
j_call: TRBJ2-2
d_call: TRBD2

cdr3_aa: ASSLGLSKQETQY
v_call: TRBV5-8
clone_size: NA
j_call: TRBJ2-5
d_call: NA

cdr3_aa: ATLDGASNQPQH
v_call: TRBV2
clone_size: NA
j_call: TRBJ1-5
d_call: NA

cdr3_aa: ASSILETGGTGELF
v_call: TRBV19
clone_size: NA
j_call: TRBJ2-2
d_call: TRBD1

cdr3_aa: ASSLDRGSYNEQF
v_call: TRBV7-8
clone_size: NA
j_call: TRBJ2-1
d_call: NA

cdr3_aa: ASSGQGAYEQY
v_call: TRBV11-2
clone_size: NA
j_call: TRBJ2-7
d_call: TRBD1

cdr3_aa: AWGGVETQY
v_call: TRBV30
clone_size: NA
j_call: TRBJ2-5
d_call: TRBD2

cdr3_aa: ASSYEVSEAF
v_call: TRBV7-9
clone_size: NA
j_call: TRBJ1-1
d_call: NA

cdr3_aa: ASQRASGRASLKDTQY
v_call: TRBV7-9
clone_size: NA
j_call: TRBJ2-3
d_call: TRBD2

cdr3_aa: ASSMTGSGNEQF
v_call: TRBV19
clone_size: once
j_call: TRBJ2-1
d_call: NA

cdr3_aa: ATSSGVLNA
v_call: TRBV15
clone_size: NA
j_call: TRBJ1-2
d_call: NA

cdr3_aa: ASSLTRGNQPQH
v_call: TRBV11-2
clone_size: few
j_call: TRBJ1-5
d_call: NA

cdr3_aa: ASNPRGSNTEAF
v_call: TRBV6-5
clone_size: once
j_call: TRBJ1-1
d_call: NA

cdr3_aa: ASSPRLGVNEQF
v_call: TRBV19
clone_size: NA
j_call: TRBJ2-1
d_call: NA

cdr3_aa: ASRERLAETYEQY
v_call: TRBV2
clone_size: NA
j_call: TRBJ2-7
d_call: TRBD2

cdr3_aa: ASNPGTGVVTGELF
v_call: TRBV9
clone_size: NA
j_call: TRBJ2-2
d_call: TRBD1

cdr3_aa: ASSQVGGNTEAF
v_call: TRBV14
clone_size: NA
j_call: TRBJ1-1
d_call: NA

cdr3_aa: ASRGDRGMYNEQF
v_call: TRBV5-4
clone_size: NA
j_call: TRBJ2-1
d_call: TRBD1

cdr3_aa: ASKGLLRGETQY
v_call: TRBV6-5
clone_size: NA
j_call: TRBJ2-5
d_call: NA

cdr3_aa: AISEKQYSGNTIY
v_call: TRBV10-3
clone_size: NA
j_call: TRBJ1-3
d_call: NA

cdr3_aa: ASRPGHHPNNEQF
v_call: TRBV6-1
clone_size: NA
j_call: TRBJ2-1
d_call: NA

cdr3_aa: ASSSQEYNEQF
v_call: TRBV2
clone_size: NA
j_call: TRBJ2-1
d_call: NA

cdr3_aa: ASSFRGPPNEQY
v_call: TRBV27
clone_size: NA
j_call: TRBJ2-7
d_call: NA

cdr3_aa: ASSSSGSTDTQY
v_call: TRBV28
clone_size: NA
j_call: TRBJ2-3
d_call: TRBD2

cdr3_aa: ASSIWADPNTGELF
v_call: TRBV19
clone_size: NA
j_call: TRBJ2-2
d_call: NA

cdr3_aa: ASSPSRTSSSYNEQF
v_call: TRBV18
clone_size: NA
j_call: TRBJ2-1
d_call: NA

cdr3_aa: ASSISPQGASNQPQH
v_call: TRBV19
clone_size: NA
j_call: TRBJ1-5
d_call: TRBD1

cdr3_aa: ASSPGVGRTGNTIY
v_call: TRBV4-1
clone_size: NA
j_call: TRBJ1-3
d_call: NA

cdr3_aa: AISKENTEAF
v_call: TRBV10-3
clone_size: NA
j_call: TRBJ1-1
d_call: NA

cdr3_aa: ATSSLGQATYNEQF
v_call: TRBV15
clone_size: NA
j_call: TRBJ2-1
d_call: NA

cdr3_aa: ASSEYNGATQY
v_call: TRBV25-1
clone_size: NA
j_call: TRBJ2-3
d_call: NA

cdr3_aa: ASSLGGNSYEQY
v_call: TRBV5-1
clone_size: few
j_call: TRBJ2-7
d_call: NA

cdr3_aa: AWNSGSGVTDTQY
v_call: TRBV30
clone_size: NA
j_call: TRBJ2-3
d_call: TRBD2

cdr3_aa: ASSLWTADGAF
v_call: TRBV7-8
clone_size: once
j_call: TRBJ1-1
d_call: NA

cdr3_aa: AISEGLAGSGEQY
v_call: TRBV10-3
clone_size: once
j_call: TRBJ2-7
d_call: TRBD2